These 22 T cell receptor beta chains were sequenced from one sample in a study of PD-L1 blockade in urothelial cancer. Using immunoSEQ multiplex PCR, the repertoire was profiled, and TCRdb retains in-frame clones only, with some absent. The table records more than 50,000 clones, approximately 80% of them present only once. The sequences come from PBMCs, collected around atezolizumab (anti-PD-L1) treatment. These receptors were taken from a man between 65 and 85 years old with urothelial cancer.

The chain is built from TRBV18 and TRBJ2-5; a possible D gene is TRBD1 (6 bases). The ends were cut back, 3 bases at V and 3 bases at J, with 11 bases in the middle. The CDR3 extends over 14 amino acids. Germline values: CDR1 KGHSH, CDR2 LQKENI. The CDR3 region is CASSPGAGEETQYF. In nucleotides, the CDR3 is TGTGCCAGCTCACCCGGGGCAGGGGAAGAGACCCAGTACTTC.

V usage is TRBV10-3 and J usage is TRBJ2-7, with TRBD2 matching 14 bases. This CDR3 contains 15 residues. Germline trimming cut 4 bases from V and 7 bases from J; bases unmatched to any gene: 6. Germline V gene data show CDR1 as ENHRY and CDR2 as SYGVKD. Written as DNA, the CDR3 is TGTGCCATCAGTGTTGGGACTAGCGGGAGAGGGGAGCAGTACTTC. Translated, it gives CAISVGTSGRGEQYF.

The genes are TRBV18 and TRBJ2-7; 8 bases map to TRBD2. The germline gives CDR1 KGHSH, CDR2 LQKENI. V was pared by 3 bases and J by 4 bases, with 8 bases of the junction left unmatched. The CDR3 runs 15 residues. CDR3 sequence (DNA): TGTGCCAGCTCACCCGGCGGTAGCGGGAATTACGAGCAGTACTTC. This gives the protein CASSPGGSGNYEQYF. The entire variable domain, with the rest obtained from reference TRBV18 and TRBJ2-7, is as follows: NAGVMQNPRHLVRRRGQEARLRCSPMKGHSHVYWYRQLPEEGLKFMVYLQKENIIDESGMPKERFSAEFPKEGPSILRIQQVVRGDSAAYFCASSPGGSGNYEQYFGPGTRLTVT.

This clone was seen only a few times. CDR3 sequence: CASSVAHPGLGGYTF. Written as DNA, the CDR3 is TGTGCCAGCAGCGTAGCTCATCCGGGTTTGGGTGGCTACACCTTC. V and J are TRBV9 and TRBJ1-2, with D uncertain. With 0 bases removed from V and 7 bases from J, the gap between germline ends came to 16 bases. Germline V gives CDR1 SGDLS, CDR2 YYNGEE. This CDR3 comprises 15 residues.

This chain connects TRBV5-1 to TRBJ1-5, with TRBD1 matching over 8 bases. V shed 4 bases, J shed 3 bases, and the junction held 9 bases outside the gene matches. The CDR3 has 16 residues. In germline, CDR1 is SGHRS, CDR2 YFSETQ. The CDR3 spells CASSKDPGQVNQPQHF. The CDR3 DNA follows: TGCGCCAGCAGCAAGGATCCGGGACAGGTCAATCAGCCCCAGCATTTT.

In its sample, this clone ranks as medium-sized. V is TRBV11-2 and J is TRBJ2-7; 11 bases agree with TRBD1. Germline V lookup: CDR1 SGHAT, CDR2 FQNNGV. This CDR3 is 14 amino acids long. The V segment lost 6 bases and the J segment 3 bases; nucleotides outside the gene matches: 4. The CDR3 is CASRGQGGDYEQYF. The CDR3, as DNA: TGTGCCAGCAGGGGACAGGGGGGCGACTACGAGCAGTACTTC.

The genes are TRBV11-3 and TRBJ2-1; 8 bases map to TRBD2. The germline CDR1 and CDR2 sequences are SGHNT and YENEEA. The CDR3 is made up of 17 amino acids. J gave up 2 bases and V 5 bases, and 11 bases lay outside the gene matches. In DNA, the CDR3 is TGTGCCAGCAGCCACACCCGAGGGCGGGAGGCCTACAATGAGCAGTTCTTC. It is translated as CASSHTRGREAYNEQFF.

The genes are TRBV12-5 and TRBJ2-3; D remains unclear. Germline CDR1 reads LGHNT; CDR2 reads FRNRAP. This CDR3 is 14 amino acids long. Between the trimmed V and J ends, which lost 2 bases and 2 bases, there was a span of 8 bases. In nucleotides, the CDR3 is TGTGCTAGTGGTTTGACAGATTACACAGATACGCAGTATTTT. It yields the protein CASGLTDYTDTQYF.

The chain links TRBV6-5 to TRBJ2-3; 11 nucleotides match TRBD2. CDR1 MNHEY and CDR2 SVGAGI come from the germline V gene. V trimming: 4 bases; J trimming: 6 bases; junction bases outside the gene matches: 9. This CDR3 is built from 16 residues. This CDR3 reads CASSLGLAADGDTQYF. The CDR3 DNA is TGTGCCAGCAGTTTGGGACTAGCGGCGGACGGGGATACGCAGTATTTT.

The V and J genes are TRBV11-2 and TRBJ2-5; TRBD2 aligns across 9 bases. V shed 6 bases, J shed 2 bases, and the junction held 1 base outside the gene matches. This CDR3 region has 13 residues. In germline, CDR1 is SGHAT, CDR2 FQNNGV. CDR3 protein: CASRLAGQETQYF. CDR3 nucleotide sequence: TGTGCCAGCAGACTAGCGGGTCAAGAGACCCAGTACTTC.

This clone was seen once. The V and J genes are TRBV5-1 and TRBJ2-1, with 8 bases aligning to TRBD2. Germline CDR1 is SGHRS and CDR2 is YFSETQ. The length of the CDR3 is 16 residues. Trimming removed 5 bases from V and 1 base from J; junction bases left unmatched: 8. This chain's CDR3 is CASRTRLAPSYNEQFF. In DNA form, the CDR3 reads TGCGCCAGCAGAACCAGACTAGCGCCGTCCTACAATGAGCAGTTCTTC.

The genes are TRBV5-6 and TRBJ2-1, with TRBD2 matching over 9 bases. The CDR3 length is 16 residues. The V segment lost 4 bases and the J segment 7 bases; nucleotides outside the gene matches: 12. CDR1 and CDR2 (germline): SGHDT, YYEEEE. The CDR3 is CASSPLAGQTQNEQFF. CDR3 nucleotide sequence: TGTGCCAGCAGCCCCCTAGCGGGACAAACGCAGAATGAGCAGTTCTTC.

The chain has TRBV5-1 and TRBJ2-1; 8 positions agree with TRBD2. J gave up 8 bases and V 4 bases, and 2 bases lay outside the gene matches. Germline values: CDR1 SGHRS, CDR2 YFSETQ. This CDR3 has 12 amino acids. The CDR3 sequence is CASSGTRDEQFF. As DNA, the CDR3 is TGCGCCAGCAGCGGGACTAGGGATGAGCAGTTCTTC.

The chain has TRBV25-1 and TRBJ1-1; no firm D call. CDR1 and CDR2 (germline): MGHDK, SYGVNS. V was shortened by 3 bases and J by 1 base, with 15 bases between the two germline ends. CDR3 length: 16 amino acids. The CDR3 region is CASSDPPAGRNTEAFF. The CDR3 DNA reads as TGTGCCAGCAGTGACCCCCCGGCAGGCCGGAACACTGAAGCTTTCTTT. Based on the CDR3 plus reference TRBV25-1 and TRBJ1-1, the full variable domain is EADIYQTPRYLVIGTGKKITLECSQTMGHDKMYWYQQDPGMELHLIHYSYGVNSTEKGDLSSESTVSRIRTEHFPLTLESARPSHTSQYLCASSDPPAGRNTEAFFGQGTRLTVV.

V and J are TRBV19 and TRBJ2-2; 12 nucleotides match TRBD2. Germline V gene data show CDR1 as LNHDA and CDR2 as SQIVND (reference sequence). This CDR3 comprises 16 residues. The J segment lost 0 bases and the V segment lost 4 bases, leaving 0 bases of the junction unmatched. In DNA, the CDR3 is TGTGCCAGTAGTACTAGCGGGAGGGCGAACACCGGGGAGCTGTTTTTT. The encoded protein is CASSTSGRANTGELFF. Combining the CDR3 with reference TRBV19 and TRBJ2-2 gives the whole variable domain DGGITQSPKYLFRKEGQNVTLSCEQNLNHDAMYWYRQDPGQGLRLIYYSQIVNDFQKGDIAEGYSVSREKKESFPLTVTSAQKNPTAFYLCASSTSGRANTGELFFGEGSRLTVL.

The gene calls are TRBV6-6 and TRBJ1-5; 8 bases map to TRBD1. The CDR3 extends over 14 amino acids. Germline trimming cut 5 bases from V and 5 bases from J; bases unmatched to any gene: 5. Per the germline V gene, CDR1 is MNHNY and CDR2 is SVGAGI (reference sequence). The chain's CDR3 is CASSGQGRDQPQHF. Here the CDR3 DNA reads TGTGCCAGCAGTGGACAGGGCCGGGATCAGCCCCAGCATTTT.

The V gene is TRBV4-2, the J gene TRBJ2-3; TRBD2 is a possible D gene (5 bases). Germline V CDR1 and CDR2: LGHNA, YNFKEQ. This CDR3 region has 15 residues. V dropped 1 base and J dropped 0 bases, with 8 bases sitting between them. This chain's CDR3 is CASSQVALSTDTQYF. The CDR3 DNA reads TGTGCCAGCAGCCAAGTAGCGTTAAGCACAGATACGCAGTATTTT.

The gene calls are TRBV30 and TRBJ1-6; no clear D. Germline-derived CDR1 and CDR2 are GTSNPN and SVGIG (reference sequence). The CDR3 is 16 residues long. Trimming stripped 3 bases from V and 5 bases from J, with 17 bases between. DNA of the CDR3: TGTGCCTGGAGGGCTCTCGCGGGGTCTAATAATTCACCCCTCCACTTT. Its translation: CAWRALAGSNNSPLHF.

This rearrangement joins TRBV6-1 to TRBJ2-1; tentatively, D is TRBD1 (5 bases). The CDR3 loop spans 14 amino acids. The ends were cut back, 2 bases at V and 6 bases at J, with 11 bases in the middle. Germline CDR1 is MNHNS and CDR2 is SASEGT. The CDR3 sequence is CASSEMVGANEQFF. Here the CDR3 DNA reads TGTGCCAGCAGTGAAATGGTAGGGGCCAATGAGCAGTTCTTC.

This CDR3 is CASTAAGSTDTQYF. DNA for the CDR3: TGTGCCAGCACGGCAGCGGGTAGCACAGATACGCAGTATTTT. The rearrangement joins TRBV2 to TRBJ2-3, with D possibly matching TRBD2 (6 bases). Trimming stripped 7 bases from V and 0 bases from J, with 11 bases between. From germline, CDR1 is SNHLY and CDR2 FYNNEI. CDR3 size: 14 residues.

The V and J genes are TRBV19 and TRBJ2-5, with a weak D call TRBD1 (6 bases). The CDR3 has 13 residues. Germline CDR1 LNHDA, CDR2 SQIVND (reference sequence). V lost 4 bases to trimming and J lost 4 bases, with 10 bases between them. The CDR3 loop reads CASSRDIGETQYF. Here the CDR3 DNA reads TGTGCCAGTAGTAGGGACATTGGAGAGACCCAGTACTTC.

The chain couples TRBV9 to TRBJ2-5, with 16 positions matching TRBD2. V was pared by 3 bases and J by 4 bases, with 6 bases of the junction left unmatched. The CDR3 runs 17 residues. The germline gives CDR1 SGDLS, CDR2 YYNGEE. The CDR3 DNA reads TGTGCCAGCAGCGCACAGGGACTAGCGGGAGGGGGAGAGACCCAGTACTTC. Translating it yields CASSAQGLAGGGETQYF. Variable domain in full (rest from reference TRBV9 and TRBJ2-5): DSGVTQTPKHLITATGQRVTLRCSPRSGDLSVYWYQQSLDQGLQFLIQYYNGEERAKGNILERFSAQQFPDLHSELNLSSLELGDSALYFCASSAQGLAGGGETQYFGPGTRLLVL.